This T cell receptor beta chain was observed in a study of control samples from healthy donors and cancer patients. The CDR3 covers 16 residues. V lost 4 bases and J lost 0, with 15 bases in between. Germline V CDR1 and CDR2: MNHEY, SMNVEV (reference sequence). Profiling relied on immunoSEQ multiplex PCR, and the TCRdb table lists in-frame clones only, not all of them. The sample holds roughly 150,000 clones, approximately 88% seen once. V is TRBV27 and J is TRBJ1-1; D unresolved. The clonotype comes from a man younger than 40 in good health. The source material was blood. In DNA, the CDR3 is TGTGCCAGCAGTTCAGGAGGTGCAACCTTGAACACTGAAGCTTTCTTT. Translating gives CASSSGGATLNTEAFF.